Sequencing of this T cell receptor beta chain was carried out in a study of CD8 T cells in Susac syndrome. Random hexamers were used to reverse transcribe the RNA input (roughly 0.5 to 1 ug). By means of immunoSEQ multiplex PCR, TCR beta CDR3 spanning 54 Vbeta and 13 Jbeta underwent amplification. MiXCR was run by TCRdb on the immunoSEQ multiplex PCR reads, yielding one entry per CDR3 protein. This repertoire shows roughly 110,000 distinct CDR3 sequences, around 90% found once; its top ten account for 0.11% to 0.15%. Germline CDR1 is LNHDA and CDR2 is SQIVND (reference sequence). This CDR3 is built from 16 residues. V lost 2 bases to trimming and J lost 2 bases; unmatched junction nucleotides: 4. Sequencing of TCR beta, carried out with a high-throughput approach, was applied to CD8+ and CD4+ T cells from the blood.

This sequence originates from a human donor in good health. V usage is TRBV19 and J usage is TRBJ2-1, with 9 bases lining up with TRBD2. What was sequenced was CD4+ T cells from PBMCs. The CDR3 sequence: CASSIMRGGAYNEQFF. The CDR3 DNA reads as TGTGCCAGTAGTATAATGCGGGGGGGGGCCTACAATGAGCAGTTCTTC.